A selection of T cell receptor beta chains follows, all from one sample in a study of blood T cell repertoires in COVID-19. The repertoire was sequenced with immunoSEQ multiplex PCR; TCRdb's copy has only in-frame clones and lacks some. The sample holds about 220,000 clones, 65% to 85% seen once. Sequencing input: PBMCs or T cells enriched from blood (not recorded which). The receptors originated from a woman in her sixties who had recovered from COVID-19. Each CDR3 is given without its conserved first and last residue. Fields, in order: V gene, J gene, clone size, CDR3 protein. Clone size is stated in some rows and not others, as once, few, many or a class when expanded.

TRBV10-3,TRBJ2-2,NA,AITEGNTGELF
TRBV4-3,TRBJ2-7,NA,ASSQDRGPYEQY
TRBV4-3,TRBJ1-5,NA,ASSQGQAEPQH
TRBV24-1,TRBJ2-1,NA,ATSAESAGVGNEQF
TRBV11-2,TRBJ2-1,NA,ASSLGEANEQF
TRBV2,TRBJ1-2,NA,ASILLRARGGYT
TRBV19,TRBJ2-5,NA,ATTGLAGDGETQY
TRBV19,TRBJ1-6,NA,ASKTGGGSPLH
TRBV7-8,TRBJ2-3,NA,ASSGRTHTDTQY
TRBV19,TRBJ1-2,NA,ASSPNQGRFNYGYT
TRBV7-6,TRBJ1-4,NA,ASSYLGTQNEKLF
TRBV7-7,TRBJ2-5,NA,ASSPTGGGKQETQY
TRBV7-6,TRBJ2-7,few,ASSGGSSSYEQY
TRBV10-3,TRBJ2-3,NA,AISQGLAAQADTQY
TRBV6-2/TRBV6-3,TRBJ1-1,NA,ASSYGQEVYTEAF
TRBV6-5,TRBJ1-2,NA,ASSPDRDYGYT
TRBV5-1,TRBJ2-7,NA,ASSVGQGSYEQY
TRBV3-1/TRBV3-2,TRBJ2-1,NA,ASSQGATGGNEQF
TRBV7-9,TRBJ2-3,NA,ASSPPGQGLSDTQY
TRBV10-3,TRBJ2-2,NA,AIFPGVDGELF
TRBV11-2,TRBJ2-1,few,ASSFARYEQF
TRBV6-5,TRBJ2-7,few,ASSYGGTGAYEQY
TRBV4-2,TRBJ1-3,once,ASSQGVGATGNTIY
TRBV25-1,TRBJ1-1,NA,ASSESPQRYNTEAF
TRBV14,TRBJ2-1,NA,ASRPLAGGYNEQF
TRBV13,TRBJ2-2,NA,ASSLGTVRAGELF
TRBV6-6,TRBJ2-6,NA,ASSPSRSVAGANVLT
TRBV10-2,TRBJ2-7,few,ASSVSGSIYEQY
TRBV2,TRBJ2-7,NA,ASRLAIHEQY
TRBV11-2,TRBJ2-6,NA,ASERGRGFGANVLT
TRBV2,TRBJ2-5,NA,ASEGSPEVETQY
TRBV11-2,TRBJ1-2,NA,ASSPGGTGRNYGYT
TRBV7-9,TRBJ2-5,NA,ASSLLGSLTAPETQY
TRBV5-5,TRBJ2-1,NA,ASSLGLAEYNEQF
TRBV4-3,TRBJ1-2,NA,ASSQDVLAGGLNYGYT
TRBV5-6,TRBJ2-5,NA,ASSLGSGVETQY
TRBV2,TRBJ2-3,NA,ASTSTVTSTDTQY
TRBV30,TRBJ2-2,few,AWSVTGIGTGDTGELF
TRBV9,TRBJ2-1,NA,ASSVEGSGRHEQF
TRBV6-5,TRBJ2-7,NA,ASSDSTGRNYEQY
TRBV12-3/TRBV12-4,TRBJ1-1,NA,ASSTTGNTEAF
TRBV19,TRBJ1-2,NA,ASLGENYGYT
TRBV4-2,TRBJ2-7,NA,ASSLGGGRYEQY
TRBV3-1/TRBV3-2,TRBJ1-5,once,ASSPTGGEGNQPQH
TRBV3-1/TRBV3-2,TRBJ1-2,NA,ASAPGTMGYGYT
TRBV10-3,TRBJ1-2,NA,AINNQMISNYGYT
TRBV5-1,TRBJ2-1,once,ASSLRTSGSVYEQF
TRBV29-1,TRBJ2-1,NA,SVAGSGMDEQF